This T cell receptor (beta chain) emerged from a study of cytomegalovirus exposure and HLA in healthy donors. Study overall: Most donors, roughly 77% of some 400 genotyped, fell in the Caucasian-associated ancestry cluster.

As concerns this clone: Its antigen is currently unknown.

Findings of the study overall: TCR beta chains associated with HLA were, in a later analysis, more clonally expanded than equally common others. Analyses of presence/absence relied on an assumption of roughly uniform sequencing depth across donors.

Germline V gene data show CDR1 as SEHNR and CDR2 as FQNEAQ (reference sequence). The CDR3 runs to 13 residues. With 3 bases removed from V and 2 bases from J, the gap between germline ends came to 7 bases. Primers: 60 Vbeta forward and 13 Jbeta reverse. Assay used: immunoSEQ multiplex PCR; TCRdb lists only in-frame clones, some missing. The sample contains fewer than 200,000 clones, almost 80% of which appear only once. Everyone who donated was a healthy bone marrow donor. The sequenced sample was PBMCs. The TCR originated in a woman between 50 and 59 years old in good health and CMV-seropositive. This chain connects TRBV7-9 to TRBJ1-1, with a weak D call TRBD1 (5 bases). Here the CDR3 DNA reads TGTGCCAGCAGCTTGGGGCATAACACTGAAGCTTTCTTT. Protein product: CASSLGHNTEAFF.